This T cell receptor (beta chain) was found in a study of shared clonotypes between healthy human individuals. There are a few counts of this clone. The V gene end was trimmed by 2 bases and the J gene end by 7 bases; junction bases not matched to a gene: 5. The CDR3 runs to 14 residues. The V gene's germline CDR1 is SEHNR and CDR2 FQNEAQ (reference sequence). Adult Caucasians living in Nashville, Tennessee made up all of the donors. Some clones are missing from TCRdb's copy, which holds only in-frame ones; the method was immunoSEQ multiplex PCR. The sample has fewer than 400,000 clones; approximately 74% are singletons.

Material: memory CD4+ T cells sorted from blood. Indicated subset: CD45RA-negative fraction. This sequence originates from a man younger than 40 in good health. V usage is TRBV7-9 and J usage is TRBJ1-2; 9 nucleotides match TRBD1. CDR3 loop: CASSLNRGLGGYTF. CDR3 DNA: TGTGCCAGCAGCTTAAACAGGGGGCTCGGTGGCTACACCTTC. The full variable domain, completed using reference TRBV7-9 and TRBJ1-2, is DTGVSQNPRHKITKRGQNVTFRCDPISEHNRLYWYRQTLGQGPEFLTYFQNEAQLEKSRLLSDRFSAERPKGSFSTLEIQRTEQGDSAMYLCASSLNRGLGGYTFGSGTRLTVV.